Reported below is one T cell receptor beta chain. Its target is unknown. The source of the sample is a study of CD8 T cells in ankylosing spondylitis. Findings and caveats of the study: Matched ankylosing spondylitis synovial fluid reportedly showed significant enrichment of disease-linked clones. Among TCR beta sequences, a motif of several highly homologous variants appeared characteristic of ankylosing spondylitis blood.

The authors made TCR beta libraries by quantitative 5'-RACE with molecular barcodes. In TCRdb, the 5' RACE reads were re-called with MiXCR into one record per CDR3 protein. This table has approximately 340,000 distinct CDR3 sequences, roughly 15% appearing once. This CDR3 is 15 amino acids long. Germline-derived CDR1 and CDR2 are DFQATT and SNEGSKA (reference sequence). Trimming left V 0 bases short and J 4 bases short, with 14 bases between. The sequencing sample was made of blood, either unsorted or a sorted T cell fraction (not recorded which). This clonotype originated in a male donor with ankylosing spondylitis or in good health (not recorded which). The chain uses TRBV20-1 and TRBJ2-3; D perhaps matches TRBD2 (6 bases). The CDR3 here is CSARDGDRRADTQYF. In DNA, the CDR3 is TGCAGTGCTAGAGATGGGGACCGGAGGGCAGATACGCAGTATTTT.